These 21 T cell receptor beta chains were sequenced from one sample in a study of vaccination and CD4 T cells after COVID-19. Sequence data for DNA of cultured CD4+ T cells were generated by the Oncomine TCR Beta short-read assay. One entry per CDR3 protein results from TCRdb running MiXCR on the PCR reads. This table holds 20,000 to 25,000 distinct CDR3 sequences, around 66% found once. The treatment is: roughly 11-day PBMC culture with coronavirus spike peptide pools or control peptides (ViraFEST assay). These receptors' antigens are unknown. The sequencing used CD4+ T cells from blood, cultured in vitro, collected after SARS-CoV-2 vaccination. These receptors came from a human donor who received a COVID-19 vaccine.

The chain couples TRBV7-9 to TRBJ1-6; D is perhaps TRBD1 (5 bases). The CDR3 has 16 amino acids. V was pared by 6 bases and J by 6 bases, with 18 bases between. Germline-derived CDR1 and CDR2 are SEHNR and FQNEAQ (reference sequence). CDR3 bases: TGTGCCAGCAGTGCCCAGGGAGGCGGCGGTAATTCACCCCTCCACTTT. It encodes CASSAQGGGGNSPLHF.

This sequence joins TRBV30 and TRBJ2-5; 7 bases agree with TRBD1. CDR3 length: 15 residues. Germline V CDR1 and CDR2: GTSNPN, SVGIG (reference sequence). V lost 2 bases to trimming and J lost 3 bases; unmatched junction nucleotides: 9. CDR3 residues: CAWSLEETGKETQYF. CDR3 DNA sequence: TGTGCCTGGAGTCTAGAAGAGACAGGGAAAGAGACCCAGTACTTC.

In DNA, the CDR3 is TGTGCCAGCAGCTCGACTGATCCGACAGGGAATAGCAATCAGCCCCAGCATTTT. Its protein is CASSSTDPTGNSNQPQHF. V and J are TRBV7-9 and TRBJ1-5; 7 bases line up with TRBD1. This CDR3 contains 18 residues. Trimming removed 4 bases from V and 0 bases from J; junction bases left unmatched: 12. CDR1 and CDR2 from the germline V gene are SEHNR and FQNEAQ (reference sequence).

This clonotype was found a few times. In DNA, the CDR3 is TGTGCCAGCAGCTTACGGGAGATGGAGGATGGCTACACCTTC. Encoded protein: CASSLREMEDGYTF. V is TRBV7-9 and J is TRBJ1-2, with D uncertain. The V gene lost 2 bases and the J gene lost 6 bases, with 13 bases spanning the gap. Germline V gene sequence: CDR1 SEHNR, CDR2 FQNEAQ (reference sequence). CDR3 size: 14 residues.

This clonotype appeared a few times. The J gene is TRBJ2-2, the V gene TRBV19; tentative D call: TRBD2 (5 bases). Germline-derived CDR1 and CDR2 are LNHDA and SQIVND (reference sequence). Trimming pared 10 bases from V and 4 bases from J, leaving 13 bases between. CDR3 length: 13 amino acids. The CDR3 loop reads CAIGGQTTGELFF. The CDR3 DNA reads as TGTGCCATTGGCGGGCAGACCACCGGGGAGCTGTTTTTT.

V and J are TRBV20-1 and TRBJ2-3; TRBD2 matches at 14 bases. Germline V CDR1 and CDR2: DFQATT, SNEGSKA (reference sequence). The CDR3 sequence is 16 residues long. The trim removed 5 bases at V and 3 bases at J, leaving 7 bases unmatched. The CDR3 DNA reads TGCAGTGCTGATGGGACTAGCGGGGGCTCGACAGATACGCAGTATTTT. Protein: CSADGTSGGSTDTQYF.

This clonotype was seen a single time. The chain recombines TRBV10-1 with TRBJ2-7; 11 positions match TRBD1. This CDR3 region has 13 residues. CDR1 and CDR2 from the germline V gene are WNHNN and SYGVQD (reference sequence). Trimming removed 8 bases from V and 5 bases from J; junction bases left unmatched: 5. CDR3 DNA: TGCGCCAGCGAACCGGGACAGGGGGACGAGCAGTACTTC. It codes for CASEPGQGDEQYF.

The rearrangement links TRBV4-2 to TRBJ1-2, with D maybe TRBD1 (5 bases). This CDR3 comprises 19 residues. Looked up from germline, CDR1 is LGHNA and CDR2 is YNFKEQ. Trimming removed 3 bases from V and 5 bases from J, with 28 bases in between. CDR3 in DNA: TGTGCCAGCAGCCAGTTTAAGGGTCGGGGCCCTACCTCGCGTTATGGCTACACCTTC. Amino acid sequence: CASSQFKGRGPTSRYGYTF.

The CDR3 spells CASSFQLAGAGELFF. The CDR3 coding sequence is TGTGCCAGCAGCTTCCAACTAGCGGGGGCTGGGGAGCTGTTTTTT. This chain joins TRBV7-3 and TRBJ2-2, with 11 bases identical to TRBD2. CDR3 length equals 15 residues. The germline V gene encodes CDR1 SGHTA and CDR2 FQGTGA. J was trimmed by 8 bases and V by 3 bases; bases with no gene match: 5.

V is TRBV10-3 and J is TRBJ2-3; 16 bases fit TRBD2. The germline CDR1 and CDR2 sequences are ENHRY and SYGVKD. The CDR3 has 16 residues. V lost 6 bases to trimming and J lost 4 bases; unmatched junction nucleotides: 4. The CDR3 is CAISRGTSGGADTQYF. The DNA for the CDR3 is TGTGCCATCAGCCGTGGGACTAGCGGGGGGGCAGATACGCAGTATTTT.

The rearrangement joins TRBV7-6 to TRBJ2-3; D possibly corresponds to TRBD2 (6 bases). This CDR3 has 16 amino acids. In germline, CDR1 is SGHVS, CDR2 FNYEAQ. Trimming left V 1 base short and J 5 bases short, with 16 bases between. The CDR3 spells CASSLEAGTPVDTQYF. The CDR3 DNA reads as TGTGCCAGCAGCTTAGAGGCGGGGACCCCTGTAGATACGCAGTATTTT.

The chain has TRBV12-5 and TRBJ1-1; maybe TRBD1 (6 bases). CDR1 is LGHNT, CDR2 FRNRAP, per germline. The ends were cut back, 2 bases at V and 0 bases at J, with 13 bases in the middle. The CDR3 contains 16 residues. The CDR3, as DNA: TGTGCTAGTGGTTTGCTACTACAGGGATTGAACACTGAAGCTTTCTTT. Its protein is CASGLLLQGLNTEAFF.

The genes are TRBV20-1 and TRBJ2-7; a weak D match, TRBD2 (6 bases). Trimming took off 4 bases at V and 0 bases at J, with 10 bases between the two ends. Per the germline V gene, CDR1 is DFQATT and CDR2 is SNEGSKA (reference sequence). The CDR3 covers 13 residues. Here the CDR3 reads CSATGGNSYEQYF. The CDR3 bases are TGCAGTGCTACCGGGGGAAACTCCTACGAGCAGTACTTC.

CDR3 protein: CASSFQGDVRGYTF. CDR3 bases: TGCGCCAGCAGCTTCCAGGGGGATGTTAGAGGCTACACCTTC. This sequence joins TRBV5-1 and TRBJ1-2; TRBD1 aligns across 7 bases. V was clipped by 2 bases and J by 8 bases; unmatched bases: 9. Germline lookup yields CDR1 SGHRS and CDR2 YFSETQ. The CDR3 extends over 14 amino acids.

This clonotype was detected a few times. V and J are TRBV21-1 and TRBJ2-4; the D call in the table, TRBD1, was not verified against the DNA. TRBV21-1 is an annotated pseudogene. CDR3 length: 14 residues. The CDR3, as DNA: TGTGCCTCCCGGGCTGTCAGGAACAAAAACATTCAGTACTTC. It yields the protein CASRAVRNKNIQYF.

This clonotype is a singleton in its sample. The chain carries TRBV2 and TRBJ1-2; D gene ambiguous. CDR1 is SNHLY, CDR2 FYNNEI, per germline. V lost 6 bases to trimming and J lost 2 bases, with 10 bases between them. The CDR3 runs to 13 residues. Here the CDR3 reads CASRGRENYGYTF. CDR3 sequence (DNA): TGTGCCAGCAGGGGGAGAGAGAACTATGGCTACACCTTC.

Only a few counts were recorded for this clonotype. The chain recombines TRBV12-3 or TRBV12-4 with TRBJ1-6; no reliable D call. V gave up 7 bases and J gave up 6 bases, with 7 bases separating them. There are 12 residues in the CDR3. CDR3 in DNA: TGTGCCAGCAAGAAGGGTAATTCACCCCTCCACTTT. Its protein product is CASKKGNSPLHF.

The chain recombines TRBV18 with TRBJ2-5; no clear D gene. The CDR3 spans 14 residues. Germline V gives CDR1 KGHSH, CDR2 LQKENI. V lost 2 bases to trimming and J lost 0 bases, with 7 bases between them. Here the CDR3 reads CASSPNTNQETQYF. The CDR3 DNA sequence: TGTGCCAGCTCACCAAACACAAACCAAGAGACCCAGTACTTC.

V is TRBV5-4 and J is TRBJ2-5; D might be TRBD2 (6 bases). Looked up from germline, CDR1 is SGHNT and CDR2 is YYREEE (reference sequence). Trimming pared 4 bases from V and 0 bases from J, leaving 10 bases between. The CDR3 contains 14 residues. CDR3 coding DNA: TGTGCCAGCAGCAACCGCGGGGACCAAGAGACCCAGTACTTC. Protein product: CASSNRGDQETQYF.

This chain connects TRBV6-1 to TRBJ1-5, with TRBD1 matching 10 bases. Trimming took 5 bases from V and 0 from J; bases not matched to a gene: 1. CDR3 length equals 15 residues. Germline lookup yields CDR1 MNHNS and CDR2 SASEGT. CDR3 bases: TGTGCCAGCAGTCGGACAGGGGGTAGCAATCAGCCCCAGCATTTT. Amino acids: CASSRTGGSNQPQHF.

This rearrangement joins TRBV20-1 to TRBJ2-7; D remains ambiguous. Deletions cut 5 bases from V and 4 bases from J, with 9 bases between. The CDR3 runs 11 residues. From germline, CDR1 is DFQATT and CDR2 SNEGSKA (reference sequence). CDR3: CSAPTQYEQYF. In DNA form, the CDR3 reads TGCAGTGCTCCTACCCAGTACGAGCAGTACTTC.